This T cell receptor (beta chain) derives from a study of blood T cell repertoires in COVID-19. CDR1 is SGHDT and CDR2 is YYEEEE in the germline V gene. V lost 7 bases to trimming and J lost 0 bases, with 11 bases between them. CDR3 length: 13 residues. Here immunoSEQ multiplex PCR was the method, and the copy in TCRdb shows in-frame clones only, minus some. The sample shows 300,000 or so clones, 75% to 95% of them seen only once. The chain couples TRBV5-6 to TRBJ2-7, with a tentative D call TRBD2 (5 bases). This clonotype was sampled from a woman aged 25 to 39 who had recovered from COVID-19. Material for sequencing was PBMCs or T cells enriched from blood (not recorded which). This CDR3 is CASGVGVSYEQYF. CDR3 nucleotides: TGTGCCAGCGGCGTCGGGGTCTCCTACGAGCAGTACTTC.